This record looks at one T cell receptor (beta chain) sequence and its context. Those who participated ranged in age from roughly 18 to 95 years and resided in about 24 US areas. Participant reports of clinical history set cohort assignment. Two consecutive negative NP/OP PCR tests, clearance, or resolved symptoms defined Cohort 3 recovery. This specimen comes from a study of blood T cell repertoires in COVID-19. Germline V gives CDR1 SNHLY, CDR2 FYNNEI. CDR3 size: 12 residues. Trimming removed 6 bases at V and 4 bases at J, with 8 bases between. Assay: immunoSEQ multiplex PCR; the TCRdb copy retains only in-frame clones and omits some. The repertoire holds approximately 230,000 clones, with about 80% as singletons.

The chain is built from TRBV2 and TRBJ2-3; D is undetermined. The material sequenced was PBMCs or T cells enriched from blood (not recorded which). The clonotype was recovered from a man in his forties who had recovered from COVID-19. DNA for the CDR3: TGTGCCAGCAGCCTCTCCCCAGATACGCAGTATTTT. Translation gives CASSLSPDTQYF. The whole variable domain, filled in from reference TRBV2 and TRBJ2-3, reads EPEVTQTPSHQVTQMGQEVILRCVPISNHLYFYWYRQILGQKVEFLVSFYNNEISEKSEIFDDQFSVERPDGSNFTLKIRSTKLEDSAMYFCASSLSPDTQYFGPGTRLTVL.